The 14 T cell receptor beta chains in this list originate from one sample, sequenced in a study of neurological immune-mediated disorders. MiXCR, applied by TCRdb to the 5' RACE reads, yields one record per CDR3 protein. The sample has about 50,000 distinct CDR3 sequences, roughly 17% seen once. Sequencing was carried out using PBMCs. The source is a man aged 60 to 75 in good health.

This clonotype occurred many times. The chain combines TRBV29-1 with TRBJ1-2; TRBD1 agrees at 9 bases. The germline V gene encodes CDR1 SQVTM and CDR2 ANQGSEA. V lost 0 bases, J lost 6 bases, and 5 bases stayed unmatched. The length of the CDR3 is 14 residues. This CDR3 is CSVEESGTGNGYTF. DNA of the CDR3: TGCAGCGTTGAAGAATCCGGGACAGGGAATGGCTACACCTTC.

In its sample, this clonotype was seen many times. This chain uses TRBV5-1 with TRBJ2-2, with D tentatively TRBD1 (5 bases). Trimming pared 2 bases from V and 2 bases from J, leaving 10 bases between. Germline V gives CDR1 SGHRS, CDR2 YFSETQ. The CDR3 runs 15 residues. DNA of the CDR3: TGCGCCAGCAGCTTATTCGACAGTAACACCGGGGAGCTGTTTTTT. Its translation: CASSLFDSNTGELFF.

This clonotype was detected ten times or more. The genes are TRBV2 and TRBJ1-1; D call uncertain. The CDR3 loop spans 14 amino acids. The ends were cut back, 7 bases at V and 0 bases at J, with 12 bases in the middle. Germline lookup yields CDR1 SNHLY and CDR2 FYNNEI. CDR3 bases: TGTGCCAGCAATGAGGGAGATCTGAACACTGAAGCTTTCTTT. This sequence encodes CASNEGDLNTEAFF.

This clonotype was seen at least ten times. The chain combines TRBV9 with TRBJ1-4; 8 bases match TRBD1. Germline CDR1 is SGDLS and CDR2 is YYNGEE. J lost 5 bases, V lost 4 bases, and 4 bases had no gene match. The CDR3 length is 14 residues. The CDR3 DNA sequence: TGTGCCAGCAGCAAGCGGACAGGGAATGAAAAACTGTTTTTT. It codes for CASSKRTGNEKLFF.

This clonotype was detected many times. The rearrangement joins TRBV7-8 to TRBJ1-3; D is perhaps TRBD1 (6 bases). The CDR3 is 16 residues long. Germline V CDR1 and CDR2: SGHVS, FQNEAQ. With 1 base removed from V and 2 bases from J, the gap between germline ends came to 12 bases. The CDR3 DNA sequence: TGTGCCAGCAGCTTAGTTCCCAGGGGAGCTGGAAACACCATATATTTT. Protein sequence: CASSLVPRGAGNTIYF.

This clonotype was recorded at least ten times. The chain couples TRBV11-1 to TRBJ2-5; D gene uncertain. The germline V and J ends were trimmed by 5 bases and 2 bases, with 12 bases remaining between them. The CDR3 runs to 14 residues. The V gene's germline CDR1 is SGHAT and CDR2 FQDESV (reference sequence). The CDR3 nucleotides are TGTGCCAGCAGCCAAAGGAGCAAACAAGAGACCCAGTACTTC. This encodes CASSQRSKQETQYF.

This clonotype was observed at least ten times. The genes are TRBV9 and TRBJ2-7, with 8 bases identical to TRBD1. The CDR3 loop spans 15 amino acids. J gave up 5 bases and V 0 bases, and 7 bases lay outside the gene matches. From germline, CDR1 is SGDLS and CDR2 YYNGEE. The CDR3, as DNA: TGTGCCAGCAGCGTAGGAGGGACAGGTACCGACGAGCAGTACTTC. Encoded protein: CASSVGGTGTDEQYF.

In its sample, this clonotype was seen many times. V gene TRBV18 combines with J gene TRBJ2-1; TRBD2 aligns across 7 bases. Germline V lookup: CDR1 KGHSH, CDR2 LQKENI. The CDR3 totals 16 residues. V lost 8 bases and J lost 6; bases outside the gene matches: 16. CDR3 loop: CASHLSGRESVNEQFF. As DNA, the CDR3 is TGTGCCAGCCATCTATCCGGGCGGGAGTCCGTCAATGAGCAGTTCTTC.

This clonotype has ten or more counts. The chain uses TRBV9 and TRBJ2-7; TRBD2 matches at 9 bases. Germline V CDR1 and CDR2: SGDLS, YYNGEE. The CDR3 covers 14 residues. V lost 0 bases and J lost 5; bases outside the gene matches: 3. CDR3 DNA sequence: TGTGCCAGCAGCGTAGCACCTAGCGGGAACGAGCAGTACTTC. This gives the protein CASSVAPSGNEQYF.

This clonotype was seen ten or more times. The chain has TRBV20-1 and TRBJ2-1; 9 bases agree with TRBD2. V shed 0 bases, J shed 12 bases, and the junction held 18 bases outside the gene matches. Looked up from germline, CDR1 is DFQATT and CDR2 is SNEGSKA (reference sequence). The CDR3 is made up of 17 amino acids. The CDR3 spells CSARDTSGRVTRKGQFF. DNA of the CDR3: TGCAGTGCTAGAGATACTAGCGGGCGCGTAACTCGGAAGGGGCAGTTCTTC.

This clonotype was recorded many times. The rearrangement links TRBV6-6 to TRBJ2-1, with 8 bases that match TRBD1. The CDR3 length is 12 residues. V gave up 9 bases and J gave up 6 bases; unmatched junction bases: 4. Germline lookup yields CDR1 MNHNY and CDR2 SVGAGI (reference sequence). CDR3 residues: CASRTGSNEQFF. The CDR3 region has the DNA TGTGCCAGTCGGACAGGGTCCAATGAGCAGTTCTTC.

This clonotype occurred many times. The V and J genes are TRBV10-3 and TRBJ2-2, with D perhaps TRBD1 (6 bases). The CDR3 has 13 amino acids. Germline V lookup: CDR1 ENHRY, CDR2 SYGVKD. Trimming took off 7 bases at V and 4 bases at J, with 10 bases between the two ends. The CDR3 sequence is CAITSGVTGELFF. CDR3 nucleotides: TGTGCCATCACCTCAGGGGTCACCGGGGAGCTGTTTTTT.

This clonotype was found many times. The V and J genes are TRBV7-2 and TRBJ2-3, with D perhaps assigned TRBD1 or TRBD2 (5 bases each). Germline values: CDR1 SGHTA, CDR2 FQGNSA. CDR3 length: 15 amino acids. The V end lost 5 bases, the J end lost 0 bases, and 12 bases lay between the germline ends. The CDR3: CASSLGVSSTDTQYF. The CDR3 coding sequence is TGTGCCAGCAGCCTGGGGGTTTCTAGCACAGATACGCAGTATTTT.

Many counts were recorded for this clonotype. The gene calls are TRBV5-1 and TRBJ2-5; the D gene is possibly TRBD2 (6 bases). Trimming took 9 bases from V and 5 from J, leaving 20 bases between them. CDR1 is SGHRS, CDR2 YFSETQ, per germline. This CDR3 contains 14 residues. The CDR3 loop is CATKLPGVMETQYF. DNA of the CDR3: TGCGCCACCAAGCTTCCGGGAGTGATGGAGACCCAGTACTTC.